This T cell receptor (beta chain) was sequenced in a study of OX40 agonist ivuxolimab in advanced cancers. Study-level information: Ivuxolimab, which patients received intravenously every 2 weeks, was dosed at 0.01 to 10 mg/kg.

No patient had autoimmune disease or received systemic immunosuppression. Germline CDR1 MNHNY, CDR2 SVGAGI (reference sequence). V lost 2 bases and J lost 6, with 17 bases in between. The CDR3 is made up of 16 amino acids. Assay: immunoSEQ multiplex PCR; the TCRdb copy retains only in-frame clones and omits some. The sample carries some 37,000 clones, about 78% recorded once. Sequenced here: CD4+ or CD8+ T cells sorted from blood, sampled in a trial of the OX40 agonist ivuxolimab. The origin of this receptor is an adult with an advanced solid tumor such as melanoma, head and neck, liver or kidney cancer. V usage is TRBV6-6 and J usage is TRBJ2-1, with D hard to call. The CDR3 DNA is TGTGCCAGCAGTTACCTCCGGAGTGCCTGGGGCAATGAGCAGTTCTTC. Its translation: CASSYLRSAWGNEQFF.